This T cell receptor (beta chain) was retrieved from a study of blood T cell repertoires in COVID-19. Study-wide context: Collection of acute and convalescent COVID-19 samples took place in the United States, Italy and Spain.

The CDR3 extends over 15 amino acids. Germline V gene data show CDR1 as SGHDN and CDR2 as FVKESK. V was trimmed by 1 base and J by 3 bases, leaving 12 bases between them. Assay: immunoSEQ multiplex PCR; the TCRdb copy retains only in-frame clones and omits some. The sample shows over 250,000 clones, around nine tenths of them seen only once. Participant reports of clinical history set cohort assignment. The source material was PBMCs or T cells enriched from blood (not recorded which). This sequence was found in a woman aged 55-75 years who had recovered from COVID-19. The chain links TRBV14 to TRBJ1-1, with TRBD1 as a possible D gene (5 bases). The CDR3 spells CASSQGGVRDTEAFF. For the CDR3, the DNA is TGTGCCAGCAGCCAAGGGGGCGTCAGGGACACTGAAGCTTTCTTT.